This TCR beta chain was sequenced in a study of tumour-infiltrating T cells in Burkitt lymphoma (dated by TCRdb to the early 2020s). The study in broad terms: The Burkitt lymphoma cohort comprised about 82 patients and spanned all epidemiological subtypes of the disease. Clinical outcome was correlated with TCR repertoire data, and overall and progression-free survival were found to be predicted by productive clonality independently of established prognosticators, including age at diagnosis.

What the authors observed across the whole study: Several public clonotypes shared across numerous Burkitt lymphoma patients were found, and shared tumour neoantigen selection absent from diffuse large B-cell lymphoma was thereby suggested.

There are 13 amino acids in the CDR3, from cysteine to phenylalanine inclusive. Only the CDR3 DNA stays, 39 bases, in frame from base 1. Trimming leaves V shorter by 3 bases and J shorter by 6 bases, with the junction holding 4 bases beyond the gene matches. Taken from the germline V gene, the CDR1 and CDR2 loops are ENHRY and SYGVKD. About this clone: This clone's antigen is unknown. Per-base qualities were not stored, and no clone one base away is much larger.

The receptor library was made with the immunoSEQ multiplex PCR assay. TCRdb re-hosts the immuneACCESS table, in-frame sequences only. Its copies lack some clones; in the studies checked, an unresolved V gene accounts for under half of them, and the cause for the rest is not known. Across this sample there are more than 45,000 clones, with less than 40% seen only once. Under 3.5% of the sample belongs to the ten largest clones. The sequenced sample was tumor tissue. Recombination linked TRBV10-3 to TRBJ2-7; 8 bases in between match TRBD1. This TCR was recovered from a human donor with Burkitt lymphoma. The bases read TGTGCCATCAGTGATGTACAGGGGGGCGAGCAGTACTTC. Its protein is CAISDVQGGEQYF.